In this sample, the clone carrying this T cell receptor beta chain turned up a few times. This entry is derived from a study of T cells after yellow fever vaccination. MiXCR, applied by TCRdb to the 5' RACE reads, yields one record per CDR3 protein. The sample yields a few hundred thousand distinct CDR3 sequences, about 15% seen once. The source of this sequence is a man aged 18 to 29 who received the YFV17D yellow fever vaccine. The sample was PBMCs, taken about 5 days after the first yellow fever vaccination.

CDR3 coding DNA: TGTGCCAGCAGCTCGGGACTAGCGGGGCCCTCCTACGAGCAGTACGTC. Translated: CASSSGLAGPSYEQYV. The chain couples TRBV5-4 to TRBJ2-7, with TRBD2 identical over 13 bases. The CDR3 contains 16 residues. Germline V gene data show CDR1 as SGHNT and CDR2 as YYREEE (reference sequence). V lost 3 bases and J lost 0; bases outside the gene matches: 3.